Following are 9 T cell receptor beta chains from one sample sequenced in a study of T cells after posttransplantation cyclophosphamide. The repertoire was sequenced with immunoSEQ multiplex PCR; TCRdb's copy has only in-frame clones and lacks some. This sample comprises 15,000 to 20,000 clones, none seen once only. Treatment was busulfan-fludarabine conditioning, a marrow graft, and cyclophosphamide on days +3 and +4. This sample comprised PBMCs, obtained after allogeneic stem cell transplant with posttransplant cyclophosphamide. The receptor set was obtained from a female patient between 25 and 45 years old who received an allogeneic stem cell transplant from a related donor, was CMV-positive, and had no GVHD. Some T cells may arise from the graft donor.

The table lists this clone with many counts. The chain has TRBV27 and TRBJ2-7; 11 bases fit TRBD2. The CDR3 covers 15 residues. Unmatched junction bases numbered 5, after V lost 5 bases and J lost 2 bases. Looked up from germline, CDR1 is MNHEY and CDR2 is SMNVEV (reference sequence). The CDR3 reads CASSPRLAGPYEQYF. CDR3 DNA: TGTGCCAGCAGTCCCAGACTAGCGGGACCCTACGAGCAGTACTTC.

This clone has ten or more counts. This sequence joins TRBV28 and TRBJ1-5, with unresolved D. The V end was cut by 2 bases, the J end by 3 bases, with 14 bases between. Germline V CDR1 and CDR2: MDHEN, SYDVKM. The CDR3 totals 16 residues. CDR3 in amino acids: CASSLIGTGNNQPQHF. The DNA for the CDR3 is TGTGCCAGCAGTTTAATAGGTACCGGGAACAATCAGCCCCAGCATTTT.

The sample holds many counts of this clone. The rearrangement links TRBV28 to TRBJ2-3; 9 nucleotides agree with TRBD1. V lost 2 bases and J lost 3; bases outside the gene matches: 3. This CDR3 is 15 amino acids long. The V gene's germline CDR1 is MDHEN and CDR2 SYDVKM. CDR3 DNA sequence: TGTGCCAGCAGTTTAGCCGGGACAGGGACAGATACGCAGTATTTT. Amino acid sequence: CASSLAGTGTDTQYF. Full variable domain (remainder filled in from reference TRBV28 and TRBJ2-3): DVKVTQSSRYLVKRTGEKVFLECVQDMDHENMFWYRQDPGLGLRLIYFSYDVKMKEKGDIPEGYSVSREKKERFSLILESASTNQTSMYLCASSLAGTGTDTQYFGPGTRLTVL.

This clone came up many times. The V call is TRBV6-6, the J call TRBJ2-2, with TRBD2 matching 9 bases. Germline CDR1 is MNHNY and CDR2 is SVGAGI (reference sequence). This CDR3 is 13 amino acids long. J gave up 4 bases and V 11 bases, and 5 bases lay outside the gene matches. The CDR3 is CAGLAGATGELFF. The CDR3 bases are TGTGCCGGCTTAGCGGGAGCCACCGGGGAGCTGTTTTTT.

At least ten counts were recorded for this clone. The chain carries TRBV10-3 and TRBJ2-3, with a weak D call TRBD2 (6 bases). Per germline, CDR1 ENHRY and CDR2 SYGVKD. The V end was cut by 6 bases, the J end by 4 bases, with 20 bases between. The CDR3 spans 16 residues. The CDR3 bases are TGTGCCATCAGCGGGGATCGGGAGCTAGATGCAGATACGCAGTATTTT. This translates into CAISGDRELDADTQYF.

The table lists this clone with many counts. The V and J genes are TRBV10-2 and TRBJ2-7; tentative D call: TRBD1 (5 bases). This CDR3 is built from 12 residues. The germline V and J ends were trimmed by 10 bases and 2 bases, with 12 bases remaining between them. Germline lookup yields CDR1 WSHSY and CDR2 SAAADI. The chain's CDR3 is CANQTVPYEQYF. For the CDR3, the DNA is TGCGCCAACCAGACAGTTCCCTACGAGCAGTACTTC.

There are many counts of this clone. The chain recombines TRBV27 with TRBJ2-7; 10 bases agree with TRBD2. The CDR3 totals 15 residues. Germline V gene sequence: CDR1 MNHEY, CDR2 SMNVEV (reference sequence). V dropped 11 bases and J dropped 3; count of bases not matched to a gene: 13. The CDR3 sequence: CAPTIPLAGLYEQYF. The CDR3, as DNA: TGTGCCCCTACGATCCCACTAGCGGGACTCTACGAGCAGTACTTC.

This clone was seen at least ten times. The chain carries TRBV6-1 and TRBJ2-7; the D gene is possibly TRBD2 (6 bases). V lost 5 bases and J 2 bases, leaving 13 bases between the germline ends. The V gene's germline CDR1 is MNHNS and CDR2 SASEGT. This CDR3 comprises 14 residues. The CDR3 DNA reads TGTGCCAGCAGTCGGGGGACGGGGGCCTACGAGCAGTACTTC. It translates to CASSRGTGAYEQYF.

This clone was recorded many times. Here the CDR3 reads CASSRLAGGNEQFF. CDR3 DNA sequence: TGTGCCAGCAGCCGACTAGCGGGAGGCAATGAGCAGTTCTTC. The gene calls are TRBV6-5 and TRBJ2-1; TRBD2 matches 13 bases. From germline, CDR1 is MNHEY and CDR2 SVGAGI. CDR3 length: 14 amino acids. V was clipped by 6 bases and J by 6 bases; unmatched bases: 2.